The entry below describes one TCR beta chain. Antigen specificity is unknown. Amplification used 60 Vbeta primers and 13 Jbeta primers. Sequencing used immunoSEQ multiplex PCR; TCRdb keeps in-frame clones, though not all of them. This sample yields about 40,000 clones, of which around 82% are seen a single time; over 9.5% belongs to the top ten. The data were obtained in a study of cytomegalovirus exposure and HLA in healthy donors. Findings and limits, study-wide: TCR beta chain V- and J-gene trimming was linked, in a later analysis, to a missense variant in DCLRE1C. A later analysis linked 15,000 to 20,000 TCR beta sequences to HLA alleles at 0.05 false discovery rate. Some segments of the V type, notably TRBV6-2 and TRBV6-3, were excluded as indistinguishable.

Germline V gene sequence: CDR1 SEHNR, CDR2 FQNEAQ (reference sequence). Trimming at V came to 5 bases and at J to 1 base, leaving 5 bases not matched to a gene. CDR3 length: 15 residues. The sequence was obtained from a woman aged 18-29 years in good health and CMV-seropositive. The chain combines TRBV7-9 with TRBJ2-7; 10 nucleotides agree with TRBD1. The sequenced sample was PBMCs. The chain's CDR3 is CASSPRDRGSYEQYF. The CDR3 nucleotides read TGTGCCAGCAGCCCCCGGGACAGGGGTTCCTACGAGCAGTACTTC.